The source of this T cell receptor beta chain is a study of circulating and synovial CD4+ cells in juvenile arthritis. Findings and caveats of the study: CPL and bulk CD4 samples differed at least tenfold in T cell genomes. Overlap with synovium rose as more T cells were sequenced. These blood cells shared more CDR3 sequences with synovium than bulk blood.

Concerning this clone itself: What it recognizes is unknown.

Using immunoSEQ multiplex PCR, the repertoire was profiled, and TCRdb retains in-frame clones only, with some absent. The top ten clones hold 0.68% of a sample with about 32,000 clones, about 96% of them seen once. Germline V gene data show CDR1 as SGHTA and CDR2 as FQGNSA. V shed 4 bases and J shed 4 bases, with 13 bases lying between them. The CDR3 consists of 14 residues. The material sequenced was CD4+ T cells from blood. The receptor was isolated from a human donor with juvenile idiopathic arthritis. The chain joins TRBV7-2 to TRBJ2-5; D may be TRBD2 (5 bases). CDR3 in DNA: TGTGCCAGCAGCTCTGTACGGGCGGGAGAGACCCAGTACTTC. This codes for CASSSVRAGETQYF. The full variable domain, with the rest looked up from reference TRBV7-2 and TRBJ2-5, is GAGVSQSPSNKVTEKGKDVELRCDPISGHTALYWYRQSLGQGLEFLIYFQGNSAPDKSGLPSDRFSAERTGGSVSTLTIQRTQQEDSAVYLCASSSVRAGETQYFGPGTRLLVL.